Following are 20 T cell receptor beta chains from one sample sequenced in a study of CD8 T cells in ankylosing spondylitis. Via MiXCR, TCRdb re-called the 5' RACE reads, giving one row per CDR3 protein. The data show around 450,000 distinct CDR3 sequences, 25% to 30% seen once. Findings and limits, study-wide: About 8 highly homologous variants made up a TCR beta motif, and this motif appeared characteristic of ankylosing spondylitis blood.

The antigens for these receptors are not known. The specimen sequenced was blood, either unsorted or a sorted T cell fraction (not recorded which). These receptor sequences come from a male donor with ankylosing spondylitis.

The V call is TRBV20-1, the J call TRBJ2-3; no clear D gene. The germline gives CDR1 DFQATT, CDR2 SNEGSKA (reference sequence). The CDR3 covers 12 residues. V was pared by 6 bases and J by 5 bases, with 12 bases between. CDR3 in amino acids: CSALRRKDTQYF. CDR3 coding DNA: TGCAGTGCCCTCCGAAGGAAAGATACGCAGTATTTT.

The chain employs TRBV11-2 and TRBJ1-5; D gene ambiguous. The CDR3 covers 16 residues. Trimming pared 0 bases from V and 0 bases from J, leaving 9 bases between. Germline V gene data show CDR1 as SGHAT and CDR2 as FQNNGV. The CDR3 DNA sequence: TGTGCCAGCAGCTTAGATGGAAAGAATAGCAATCAGCCCCAGCATTTT. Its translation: CASSLDGKNSNQPQHF.

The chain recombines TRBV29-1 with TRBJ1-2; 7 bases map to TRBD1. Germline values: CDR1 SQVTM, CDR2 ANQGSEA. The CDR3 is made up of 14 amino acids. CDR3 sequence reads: CSAGQSLANYGYTF. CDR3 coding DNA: TGCAGTGCGGGACAGTCACTAGCTAACTATGGCTACACCTTC.

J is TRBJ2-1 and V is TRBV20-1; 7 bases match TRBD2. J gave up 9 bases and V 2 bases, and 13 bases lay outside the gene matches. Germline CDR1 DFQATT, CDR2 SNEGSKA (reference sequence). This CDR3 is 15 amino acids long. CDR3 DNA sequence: TGCAGTGCTAGAAACCCGGGAGGAACCCACAGTGAGCAGTTCTTC. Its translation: CSARNPGGTHSEQFF.

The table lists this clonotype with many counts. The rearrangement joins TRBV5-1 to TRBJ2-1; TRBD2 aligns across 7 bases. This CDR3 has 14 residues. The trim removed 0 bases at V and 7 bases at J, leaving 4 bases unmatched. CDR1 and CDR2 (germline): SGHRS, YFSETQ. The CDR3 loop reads CASSLGGSGNEQFF. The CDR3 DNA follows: TGCGCCAGCAGCTTGGGCGGGAGTGGTAATGAGCAGTTCTTC.

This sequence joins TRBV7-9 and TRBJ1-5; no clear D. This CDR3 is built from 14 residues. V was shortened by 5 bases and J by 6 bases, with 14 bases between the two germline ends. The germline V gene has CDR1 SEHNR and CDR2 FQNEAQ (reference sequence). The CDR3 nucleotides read TGTGCCAGCAGCCCATACTCGGACGGTCAGCCCCAGCATTTT. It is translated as CASSPYSDGQPQHF.

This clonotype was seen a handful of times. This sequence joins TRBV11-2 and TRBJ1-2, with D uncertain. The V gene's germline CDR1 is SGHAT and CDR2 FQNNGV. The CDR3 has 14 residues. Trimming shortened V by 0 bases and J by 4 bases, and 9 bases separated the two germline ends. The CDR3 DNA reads TGTGCCAGCAGCTTAGATCCGTCAGGCTATGGCTACACCTTC. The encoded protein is CASSLDPSGYGYTF. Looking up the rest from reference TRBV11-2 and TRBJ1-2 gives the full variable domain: EAGVAQSPRYKIIEKRQSVAFWCNPISGHATLYWYQQILGQGPKLLIQFQNNGVVDDSQLPKDRFSAERLKGVDSTLKIQPAKLEDSAVYLCASSLDPSGYGYTFGSGTRLTVV.

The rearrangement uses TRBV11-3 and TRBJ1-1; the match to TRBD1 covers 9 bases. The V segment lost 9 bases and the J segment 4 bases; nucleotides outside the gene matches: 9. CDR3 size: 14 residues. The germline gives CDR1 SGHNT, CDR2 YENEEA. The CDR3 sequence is CASNTGGASTEAFF. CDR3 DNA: TGTGCCAGTAATACAGGGGGCGCTTCCACTGAAGCTTTCTTT. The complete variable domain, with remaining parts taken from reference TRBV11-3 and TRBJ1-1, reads EAGVVQSPRYKIIEKKQPVAFWCNPISGHNTLYWYLQNLGQGPELLIRYENEEAVDDSQLPKDRFSAERLKGVDSTLKIQPAELGDSAVYLCASNTGGASTEAFFGQGTRLTVV.

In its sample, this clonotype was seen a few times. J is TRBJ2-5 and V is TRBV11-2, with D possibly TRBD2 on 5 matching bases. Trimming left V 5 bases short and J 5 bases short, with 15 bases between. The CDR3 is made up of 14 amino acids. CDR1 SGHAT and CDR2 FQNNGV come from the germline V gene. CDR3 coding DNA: TGTGCCAGCAGCCCCGACGGGGTCGGGGAGACCCAGTACTTC. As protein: CASSPDGVGETQYF.

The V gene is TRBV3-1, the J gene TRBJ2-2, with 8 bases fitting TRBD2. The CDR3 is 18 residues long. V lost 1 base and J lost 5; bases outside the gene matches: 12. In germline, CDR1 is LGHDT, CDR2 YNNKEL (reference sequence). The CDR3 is CASSQGLLSGAGTGELFF. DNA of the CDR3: TGTGCCAGCAGCCAAGGTCTTCTTAGCGGGGCCGGTACCGGGGAGCTGTTTTTT.

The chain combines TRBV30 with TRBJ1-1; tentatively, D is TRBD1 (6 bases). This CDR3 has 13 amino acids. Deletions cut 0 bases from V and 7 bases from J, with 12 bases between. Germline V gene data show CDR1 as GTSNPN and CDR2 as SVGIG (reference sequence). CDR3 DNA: TGTGCCTGGAGTGTACTAGGGGGAAATGAAGCTTTCTTT. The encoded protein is CAWSVLGGNEAFF. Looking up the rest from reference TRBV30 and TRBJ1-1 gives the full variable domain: SQTIHQWPATLVQPVGSPLSLECTVEGTSNPNLYWYRQAAGRGLQLLFYSVGIGQISSEVPQNLSASRPQDRQFILSSKKLLLSDSGFYLCAWSVLGGNEAFFGQGTRLTVV.

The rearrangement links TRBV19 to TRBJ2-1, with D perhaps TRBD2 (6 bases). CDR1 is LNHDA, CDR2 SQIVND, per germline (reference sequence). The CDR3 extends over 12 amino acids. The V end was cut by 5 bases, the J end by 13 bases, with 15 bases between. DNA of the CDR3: TGTGCCAGTAGTTCCGCGACTAGTTTCCAGTTCTTC. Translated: CASSSATSFQFF.

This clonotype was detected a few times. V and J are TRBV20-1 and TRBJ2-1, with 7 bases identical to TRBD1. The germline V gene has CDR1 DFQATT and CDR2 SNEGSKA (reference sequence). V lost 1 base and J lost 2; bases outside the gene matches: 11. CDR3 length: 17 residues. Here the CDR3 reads CSARGPPTGRAYNEQFF. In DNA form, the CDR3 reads TGCAGTGCTAGAGGGCCTCCGACAGGGAGAGCCTACAATGAGCAGTTCTTC.

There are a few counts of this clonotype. This chain's CDR3 is CASSSRDRNTEAFF. The CDR3 nucleotides are TGTGCCAGCAGTTCCCGGGACAGAAACACTGAAGCTTTCTTT. This sequence joins TRBV12-3 or TRBV12-4 and TRBJ1-1, with TRBD1 matching 7 bases. The length of the CDR3 is 14 residues. V lost 4 bases, J lost 2 bases, and 4 bases stayed unmatched.

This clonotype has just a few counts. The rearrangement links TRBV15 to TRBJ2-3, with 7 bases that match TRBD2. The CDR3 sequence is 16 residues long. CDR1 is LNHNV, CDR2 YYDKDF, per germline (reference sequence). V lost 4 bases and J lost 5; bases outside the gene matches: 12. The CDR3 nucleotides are TGTGCCACCAGCAAAGGGCAGGCAGGGAGGGAAGATACGCAGTATTTT. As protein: CATSKGQAGREDTQYF.

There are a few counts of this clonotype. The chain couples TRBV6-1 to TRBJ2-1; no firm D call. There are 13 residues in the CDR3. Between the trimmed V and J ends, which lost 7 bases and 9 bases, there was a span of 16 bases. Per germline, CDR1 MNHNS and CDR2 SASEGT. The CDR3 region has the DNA TGTGCCAGCACGCGTTATGGGGTGGGTGAGCAGTTCTTC. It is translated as CASTRYGVGEQFF.

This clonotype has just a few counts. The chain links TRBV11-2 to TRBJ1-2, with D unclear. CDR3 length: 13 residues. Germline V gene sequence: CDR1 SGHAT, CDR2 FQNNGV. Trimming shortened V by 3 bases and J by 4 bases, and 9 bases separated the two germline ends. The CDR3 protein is CASSFDTFYGYTF. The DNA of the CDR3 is TGTGCCAGCAGCTTCGACACGTTCTATGGCTACACCTTC.

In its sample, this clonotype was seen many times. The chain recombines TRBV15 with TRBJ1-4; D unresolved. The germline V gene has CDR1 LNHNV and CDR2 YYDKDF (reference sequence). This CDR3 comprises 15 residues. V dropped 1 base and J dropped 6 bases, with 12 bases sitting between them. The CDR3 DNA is TGTGCCACCAGCAGAGTGCAGCCCCGGGATGAAAAACTGTTTTTT. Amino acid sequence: CATSRVQPRDEKLFF. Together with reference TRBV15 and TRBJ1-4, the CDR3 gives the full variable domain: DAMVIQNPRYQVTQFGKPVTLSCSQTLNHNVMYWYQQKSSQAPKLLFHYYDKDFNNEADTPDNFQSRRPNTSFCFLDIRSPGLGDTAMYLCATSRVQPRDEKLFFGSGTQLSVL.

The CDR3, as DNA: TGCAGTGCTAGGTGGCAGGCGAAGCACACCTTC. Residues: CSARWQAKHTF. This sequence joins TRBV20-1 and TRBJ1-2; D gene unclear. Germline loops: CDR1 DFQATT, CDR2 SNEGSKA (reference sequence). The V and J ends lost 3 bases and 12 bases respectively, with 14 bases between them. CDR3 length equals 11 residues.

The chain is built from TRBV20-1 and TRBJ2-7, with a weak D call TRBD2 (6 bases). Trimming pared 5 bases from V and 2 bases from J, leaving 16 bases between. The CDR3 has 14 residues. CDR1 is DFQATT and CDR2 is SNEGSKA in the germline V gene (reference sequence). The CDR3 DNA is TGCAGTGCTCAATCCGGGACTCGGGCCTACGAGCAGTACTTC. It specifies CSAQSGTRAYEQYF.